Below, 8 T cell receptor beta chains from the same sample are listed, as sequenced in a study of T cell responses to AZD1222 COVID-19 vaccine. TCRdb's copy holds only in-frame clones and misses some; the assay was immunoSEQ multiplex PCR. Of about 49,000 clones in the sample, roughly 80% were seen once. The source material was peripheral blood, sampled on day 0 of MenACWY control vaccination. Source of these receptors: an adult in good health.

The V gene is TRBV6-5, the J gene TRBJ2-1, with 9 bases identical to TRBD2. Germline CDR1 MNHEY, CDR2 SVGAGI. The J segment lost 6 bases and the V segment lost 7 bases, leaving 7 bases of the junction unmatched. This CDR3 spans 14 amino acids. The CDR3 DNA sequence: TGTGCCAGCAATCCGGGACTAGCTCGCAATGAGCAGTTCTTC. It translates to CASNPGLARNEQFF.

V gene TRBV6-5 combines with J gene TRBJ1-1, with D uncertain. V shed 6 bases and J shed 0 bases, with 8 bases lying between them. The CDR3 has 13 amino acids. Germline V gene sequence: CDR1 MNHEY, CDR2 SVGAGI. CDR3 in DNA: TGTGCCAGCAGGGGAGAAATGAACACTGAAGCTTTCTTT. Translation gives CASRGEMNTEAFF.

This clone was seen only a few times. The rearrangement joins TRBV9 to TRBJ2-7; 7 bases are a match to TRBD2. The V segment lost 0 bases and the J segment 1 base; nucleotides outside the gene matches: 4. The germline V gene has CDR1 SGDLS and CDR2 YYNGEE. This CDR3 comprises 15 residues. For the CDR3, the DNA is TGTGCCAGCAGCGTAGGAGCAGCGGGATCCTACGAGCAGTACTTC. Translated: CASSVGAAGSYEQYF. Looking up the rest from reference TRBV9 and TRBJ2-7 gives the full variable domain: DSGVTQTPKHLITATGQRVTLRCSPRSGDLSVYWYQQSLDQGLQFLIQYYNGEERAKGNILERFSAQQFPDLHSELNLSSLELGDSALYFCASSVGAAGSYEQYFGPGTRLTVT.

The chain employs TRBV21-1 and TRBJ2-1; the D call of TRBD2 is as the table states it, not checked on the DNA. TRBV21-1 is deemed a pseudogene. The CDR3 spans 17 residues. In nucleotides, the CDR3 is TGTGCCAGCTCAACTGCCCGGGAGGACAGCTCCTACAATGAGCAGTTCTTC. Translated, it gives CASSTAREDSSYNEQFF.

The chain carries TRBV28 and TRBJ1-6; D call uncertain. The V gene's germline CDR1 is MDHEN and CDR2 SYDVKM. With 2 bases removed from V and 10 bases from J, the gap between germline ends came to 6 bases. The CDR3 consists of 12 residues. CDR3 loop: CASSLIGSPLHF. CDR3 coding DNA: TGTGCCAGCAGTTTAATAGGATCACCCCTCCACTTT.

As DNA, the CDR3 is TGCAGTGCTAGGTCGGGGGAGGAGCAGTTCTTC. It encodes CSARSGEEQFF. V gene TRBV20-1 combines with J gene TRBJ2-1, with D possibly matching TRBD2 (6 bases). V lost 3 bases and J lost 10, with 10 bases in between. CDR3 length: 11 amino acids. Germline V gives CDR1 DFQATT, CDR2 SNEGSKA (reference sequence).

The chain uses TRBV7-9 and TRBJ1-1; no firm D call. Germline CDR1 and CDR2: SEHNR and FQNEAQ (reference sequence). CDR3 length: 13 amino acids. V lost 3 bases and J 1 base, leaving 6 bases between the germline ends. CDR3 residues: CASSFPTNTEAFF. Written as DNA, the CDR3 is TGTGCCAGCAGCTTCCCTACGAACACTGAAGCTTTCTTT.

The J gene is TRBJ1-1, the V gene TRBV19; a weak D match, TRBD1 (5 bases). The germline gives CDR1 LNHDA, CDR2 SQIVND (reference sequence). Between the trimmed V and J ends, which lost 2 bases and 0 bases, there was a span of 10 bases. CDR3 length: 15 residues. Here the CDR3 DNA reads TGTGCCAGTAGTATATCCCACAGGTTGAACACTGAAGCTTTCTTT. Its translation is CASSISHRLNTEAFF.